The rows below give T cell receptor beta chains drawn from one sample of a study of a mutant IDH1 vaccine in newly diagnosed glioma. Profiling relied on immunoSEQ multiplex PCR, and the TCRdb table lists in-frame clones only, not all of them. The sample shows 35,000 to 45,000 clones, 75% to 85% of them seen only once. Their antigens are not known. Here the sequenced sample was PBMCs, taken from a glioma patient whose treatment included an IDH1 peptide vaccine. Receptors originate from a woman in her forties or fifties with glioma. The CDR3 runs from the conserved cysteine through the conserved F or W. The order of the fields is clone size, V gene, J gene, D gene, CDR3 protein, CDR3 DNA. A D gene is named only where the DNA matches it firmly. Size is omitted from some rows. Given values are once, few, many or a class for expanded clones.

size: NA
V: TRBV29-1
J: TRBJ2-7
D: NA
CDR3: CSVEVRSYEQYF
DNA: TGCAGCGTTGAAGTTAGGTCCTACGAGCAGTACTTC

size: few
V: TRBV19
J: TRBJ1-3
D: NA
CDR3: CASSIDLSDTIYF
DNA: TGTGCCAGTAGTATAGATCTATCGGACACCATATATTTT

size: NA
V: TRBV5-4
J: TRBJ1-1
D: NA
CDR3: CASSQTPTEAFF
DNA: TGTGCCAGCAGCCAGACCCCCACTGAAGCTTTCTTT

size: NA
V: TRBV2
J: TRBJ2-1
D: NA
CDR3: CASSVGDEQFF
DNA: TGTGCCAGCAGTGTAGGAGATGAGCAGTTCTTC

size: few
V: TRBV6-5
J: TRBJ1-5
D: TRBD1
CDR3: CASSPDRGNQPQHF
DNA: TGTGCCAGCAGTCCTGACAGGGGTAATCAGCCCCAGCATTTT

size: once
V: TRBV30
J: TRBJ1-6
D: TRBD1
CDR3: CAWRGGTANSPLHF
DNA: TGTGCCTGGAGGGGGGGGACAGCAAATTCACCCCTCCACTTT

size: NA
V: TRBV4-1
J: TRBJ2-7
D: TRBD1
CDR3: CASSQALDRGYEQYF
DNA: TGCGCCAGCAGCCAAGCCCTGGACAGGGGCTACGAGCAGTACTTC

size: NA
V: TRBV7-2
J: TRBJ1-4
D: NA
CDR3: CASSPQPGGYEKLFF
DNA: TGTGCCAGCAGCCCCCAGCCGGGGGGATATGAAAAACTGTTTTTT

size: NA
V: TRBV27
J: TRBJ1-1
D: NA
CDR3: CASSLAGSNTEAFF
DNA: TGTGCCAGCAGCCTAGCTGGCAGCAACACTGAAGCTTTCTTT

size: once
V: TRBV5-1
J: TRBJ1-5
D: NA
CDR3: CASSKGGSNQPQHF
DNA: TGCGCCAGCAGCAAGGGAGGGAGCAATCAGCCCCAGCATTTT

size: NA
V: TRBV7-6
J: TRBJ2-7
D: NA
CDR3: CASSLSEERTYEQYF
DNA: TGTGCCAGCAGCTTAAGTGAGGAACGGACCTACGAGCAGTACTTC

size: NA
V: TRBV5-6
J: TRBJ1-3
D: NA
CDR3: CASSLGQVPRNTIYF
DNA: TGTGCCAGCAGCTTGGGGCAGGTCCCGAGAAACACCATATATTTT

size: NA
V: TRBV4-3
J: TRBJ1-6
D: TRBD1
CDR3: CASSQVHWDRGRSYNSPLHF
DNA: TGCGCCAGCAGCCAGGTCCATTGGGACAGGGGCCGCTCCTATAATTCACCCCTCCACTTT

size: NA
V: TRBV12-5
J: TRBJ2-7
D: TRBD2
CDR3: CASGGSGGVYSDEQYF
DNA: TGTGCTAGTGGTGGCTCGGGGGGAGTTTATAGCGACGAGCAGTACTTC

size: NA
V: TRBV11-3
J: TRBJ1-1
D: NA
CDR3: CASSSRDMNTEAFF
DNA: TGTGCCAGCAGCTCCAGGGACATGAACACTGAAGCTTTCTTT

size: NA
V: TRBV6-5
J: TRBJ2-6
D: NA
CDR3: CASRSGANVLTF
DNA: TGTGCCAGCAGATCTGGGGCCAACGTCCTGACTTTC

size: once
V: TRBV6-1
J: TRBJ1-4
D: TRBD1
CDR3: CASIRAGGLEKLFF
DNA: TGTGCCAGCATCCGGGCAGGGGGTTTAGAAAAACTGTTTTTT

size: NA
V: TRBV6-5
J: TRBJ1-1
D: NA
CDR3: CASSKLNTEAFF
DNA: TGTGCCAGCAGCAAACTTAACACTGAAGCTTTCTTT

size: NA
V: TRBV6-1
J: TRBJ1-5
D: TRBD1
CDR3: CASSADRDQPQHF
DNA: TGTGCCAGCAGTGCCGACAGGGATCAGCCCCAGCATTTT

size: NA
V: TRBV6-5
J: TRBJ1-1
D: NA
CDR3: CASSYSGGAAFF
DNA: TGTGCCAGCAGTTACTCTGGGGGGGCGGCTTTCTTT

size: once
V: TRBV7-2
J: TRBJ2-7
D: NA
CDR3: CASSLGDEQYF
DNA: TGTGCCAGCAGCCTCGGTGACGAGCAGTACTTC

size: NA
V: TRBV29-1
J: TRBJ2-5
D: NA
CDR3: CSVVLRETQYF
DNA: TGCAGCGTTGTTCTGCGAGAGACCCAGTACTTC

size: NA
V: TRBV19
J: TRBJ1-6
D: TRBD1
CDR3: CASRDRELNSPLHF
DNA: TGTGCCAGTAGAGACAGGGAACTTAATTCACCCCTCCACTTT

size: few
V: TRBV10-3
J: TRBJ1-1
D: NA
CDR3: CAIRGDGVTEAFF
DNA: TGTGCCATCAGAGGCGACGGGGTGACTGAAGCTTTCTTT

size: NA
V: TRBV6-1
J: TRBJ1-2
D: NA
CDR3: CASTLTGYGYTF
DNA: TGTGCCAGCACCCTTACAGGGTACGGCTACACCTTC

size: NA
V: TRBV9
J: TRBJ2-3
D: NA
CDR3: CASSVETPDTQYF
DNA: TGTGCCAGCAGCGTAGAGACCCCAGATACGCAGTATTTT

size: NA
V: TRBV30
J: TRBJ2-5
D: NA
CDR3: CAWNGQVQETQYF
DNA: TGTGCCTGGAATGGACAAGTCCAAGAGACCCAGTACTTC

size: NA
V: TRBV5-1
J: TRBJ2-7
D: TRBD1
CDR3: CASSPYDRGSYEQYF
DNA: TGCGCCAGCAGCCCCTATGACAGGGGCTCCTACGAGCAGTACTTC

size: NA
V: TRBV9
J: TRBJ1-6
D: TRBD1
CDR3: CASSVSVDLRGRVGLHF
DNA: TGTGCCAGCAGCGTATCCGTGGATTTAAGGGGGCGCGTGGGGCTCCACTTT

size: NA
V: TRBV2
J: TRBJ1-3
D: NA
CDR3: CASSQTFLSGNTIYF
DNA: TGTGCCAGCAGTCAAACGTTTCTTTCTGGAAACACCATATATTTT

size: NA
V: TRBV4-1
J: TRBJ2-5
D: TRBD2
CDR3: CASSHSLAGKETQYF
DNA: TGCGCCAGCAGCCACAGTCTAGCGGGGAAAGAGACCCAGTACTTC

size: NA
V: TRBV6-6
J: TRBJ2-7
D: NA
CDR3: CASSYSSDEQYF
DNA: TGTGCCAGCAGTTACTCGAGTGACGAGCAGTACTTC

size: NA
V: TRBV7-2
J: TRBJ1-5
D: NA
CDR3: CASSLGWGNNQPQHF
DNA: TGTGCCAGCAGCTTAGGATGGGGGAACAATCAGCCCCAGCATTTT

size: once
V: TRBV10-3
J: TRBJ1-6
D: NA
CDR3: CATTHRDSYNSPLHF
DNA: TGTGCCACAACTCACCGGGATTCATATAATTCACCCCTCCACTTT

size: NA
V: TRBV5-1
J: TRBJ1-1
D: NA
CDR3: CASSQDRNTEAFF
DNA: TGCGCCAGCAGCCAAGACAGGAACACTGAAGCTTTCTTT

size: NA
V: TRBV6-1
J: TRBJ1-1
D: NA
CDR3: CASSDRVMGTEAFF
DNA: TGTGCCAGCAGTGACAGGGTAATGGGCACTGAAGCTTTCTTT

size: NA
V: TRBV27
J: TRBJ1-1
D: NA
CDR3: CASSPWTELNTEAFF
DNA: TGTGCCAGCAGTCCGTGGACAGAGCTGAACACTGAAGCTTTCTTT

size: once
V: TRBV7-2
J: TRBJ1-4
D: NA
CDR3: CASRRGDGNEKLFF
DNA: TGTGCCAGCAGGCGGGGGGACGGTAATGAAAAACTGTTTTTT

size: NA
V: TRBV9
J: TRBJ2-1
D: NA
CDR3: CASSGNREGGNEQFF
DNA: TGTGCCAGCAGCGGAAACAGGGAGGGTGGCAATGAGCAGTTCTTC

size: few
V: TRBV28
J: TRBJ1-4
D: NA
CDR3: CASSFNEKLFF
DNA: TGTGCCAGCAGTTTTAATGAAAAACTGTTTTTT

size: NA
V: TRBV10-3
J: TRBJ2-3
D: TRBD2
CDR3: CAISGLAGGIGTDTQYF
DNA: TGTGCCATCAGTGGACTAGCGGGGGGCATCGGCACAGATACGCAGTATTTT

size: NA
V: TRBV15
J: TRBJ1-2
D: NA
CDR3: CATSRDLGVYVGYTF
DNA: TGTGCCACCAGCAGAGATTTGGGGGTGTACGTCGGCTACACCTTC

size: NA
V: TRBV19
J: TRBJ1-1
D: TRBD1
CDR3: CASSVLSGTGGAGTEAFF
DNA: TGTGCCAGTAGTGTATTAAGCGGGACAGGGGGCGCAGGTACTGAAGCTTTCTTT

size: NA
V: TRBV5-4
J: TRBJ1-3
D: NA
CDR3: CASSALGSGNTIYF
DNA: TGTGCCAGCAGTGCATTGGGATCTGGAAACACCATATATTTT